Each of the 24 T cell receptor beta chains below was sequenced from the same sample in a study of T cell changes during pregnancy in multiple sclerosis. Assay used: immunoSEQ multiplex PCR; TCRdb lists only in-frame clones, some missing. The sample holds about 69,000 clones, 91% seen once. Sequencing used CD4+ T cells from peripheral blood mononuclear cells, obtained in the third trimester of pregnancy. The receptors shown here come from a female donor in good health, enrolled as a control in a pregnancy study.

J is TRBJ2-7 and V is TRBV10-3, with 7 nucleotides matching TRBD1. This CDR3 contains 13 residues. Germline-derived CDR1 and CDR2 are ENHRY and SYGVKD. V shed 10 bases, J shed 4 bases, and the junction held 10 bases outside the gene matches. The CDR3 here is CATDQGVMYEQYF. CDR3 DNA: TGTGCCACCGATCAGGGGGTGATGTACGAGCAGTACTTC.

The rearrangement uses TRBV5-6 and TRBJ1-1; perhaps TRBD1 as D (6 bases). Germline CDR1 reads SGHDT; CDR2 reads YYEEEE. This CDR3 has 13 residues. V gave up 0 bases and J gave up 10 bases, with 13 bases separating them. This chain's CDR3 is CASSLASVRGAFF. Written as DNA, the CDR3 is TGTGCCAGCAGCTTGGCGAGCGTCAGGGGAGCTTTCTTT.

The chain has TRBV2 and TRBJ2-3, with 12 bases fitting TRBD1. The germline gives CDR1 SNHLY, CDR2 FYNNEI. V dropped 6 bases and J dropped 3; count of bases not matched to a gene: 4. The CDR3 has 15 residues. The CDR3 sequence is CASSRDRGRTDTQYF. CDR3 in DNA: TGTGCCAGCAGCCGGGACAGGGGGCGTACAGATACGCAGTATTTT.

This clone came up a few times. The chain joins TRBV9 to TRBJ1-6, with D perhaps matching TRBD1 (6 bases). Per the germline V gene, CDR1 is SGDLS and CDR2 is YYNGEE. V dropped 2 bases and J dropped 6 bases, with 12 bases sitting between them. The CDR3 totals 15 residues. The CDR3 loop reads CASSVGQSPNSPLHF. CDR3 in DNA: TGTGCCAGCAGCGTCGGACAGAGCCCTAATTCACCCCTCCACTTT. Looking up the rest from reference TRBV9 and TRBJ1-6 gives the full variable domain: DSGVTQTPKHLITATGQRVTLRCSPRSGDLSVYWYQQSLDQGLQFLIQYYNGEERAKGNILERFSAQQFPDLHSELNLSSLELGDSALYFCASSVGQSPNSPLHFGNGTRLTVT.

The CDR3 DNA sequence: TGTGCCAGCAGCTCAGCCCGGGTAACTGAAGCTTTCTTT. This gives the protein CASSSARVTEAFF. The chain employs TRBV7-8 and TRBJ1-1; D unresolved. V was cut by 4 bases and J by 5 bases, with 11 bases left in between. Germline assignment: CDR1 SGHVS and CDR2 FQNEAQ. The CDR3 covers 13 residues.

The CDR3 region is CASSPTGLDEQYF. In DNA, the CDR3 is TGTGCCAGCTCACCGACAGGGCTGGACGAGCAGTACTTC. The chain links TRBV18 to TRBJ2-7, with TRBD1 matching over 7 bases. With V trimmed by 3 bases and J by 5 bases, 4 bases remained unmatched. CDR1 is KGHSH and CDR2 is LQKENI in the germline V gene. The CDR3 consists of 13 residues.

The rearrangement uses TRBV4-2 and TRBJ1-2, with 7 bases that match TRBD1. The germline V gene encodes CDR1 LGHNA and CDR2 YNFKEQ. The CDR3 contains 15 residues. With V trimmed by 4 bases and J by 4 bases, 9 bases remained unmatched. CDR3 sequence: CASSPPTGRFYGYTF. In DNA, the CDR3 is TGTGCCAGCAGCCCCCCGACAGGGAGATTCTATGGCTACACCTTC.

The V gene is TRBV11-3, the J gene TRBJ1-4, with a weak D call TRBD1 (5 bases). V lost 3 bases, J lost 5 bases, and 10 bases lay in between. Germline V gene sequence: CDR1 SGHNT, CDR2 YENEEA. This CDR3 has 14 amino acids. The CDR3 here is CASSFAGSNEKLFF. The CDR3 DNA reads TGTGCCAGCAGCTTTGCAGGGTCGAATGAAAAACTGTTTTTT.

This clone was seen once. The J gene is TRBJ1-1, the V gene TRBV5-1, with 8 bases that match TRBD1. This CDR3 is 16 amino acids long. J was trimmed by 1 base and V by 0 bases; bases with no gene match: 5. CDR1 is SGHRS and CDR2 is YFSETQ in the germline V gene. In DNA, the CDR3 is TGCGCCAGCAGCTTGGTGTACAGGGGGTCGAACACTGAAGCTTTCTTT. Protein: CASSLVYRGSNTEAFF.

The chain carries TRBV7-2 and TRBJ2-7, with 11 bases that match TRBD2. This CDR3 spans 19 amino acids. Trimming at V came to 5 bases and at J to 3 bases, leaving 18 bases not matched to a gene. Per germline, CDR1 SGHTA and CDR2 FQGNSA. CDR3 region: CASSNQLAGESRGLYEQYF. The DNA of the CDR3 is TGTGCCAGCAGCAACCAACTAGCGGGGGAGTCTCGGGGGCTCTACGAGCAGTACTTC.

The chain is built from TRBV6-6 and TRBJ1-4; D gene ambiguous. Germline V CDR1 and CDR2: MNHNY, SVGAGI (reference sequence). V was shortened by 8 bases and J by 5 bases, with 18 bases between the two germline ends. The CDR3 runs to 15 residues. The CDR3, as DNA: TGTGCCAGCTGTGACCGGTACGGGGAGAATGAAAAACTGTTTTTT. It codes for CASCDRYGENEKLFF.

The rearrangement links TRBV25-1 to TRBJ2-5, with TRBD2 identical over 8 bases. This CDR3 contains 14 residues. Per germline, CDR1 MGHDK and CDR2 SYGVNS. V trimming: 8 bases; J trimming: 2 bases; junction bases outside the gene matches: 7. CDR3 sequence (DNA): TGTGCCAGCGGGCGAGCGGGGGCACAAGAGACCCAGTACTTC. Translated, it gives CASGRAGAQETQYF.

The J gene is TRBJ2-7, the V gene TRBV7-9; 9 bases are shared with TRBD2. Unmatched junction bases numbered 5, after V lost 1 base and J lost 4 bases. Germline V gives CDR1 SEHNR, CDR2 FQNEAQ (reference sequence). This CDR3 is 15 amino acids long. The CDR3 is CASSLDLAGLYEQYF. The CDR3 DNA reads as TGTGCCAGCAGCTTAGATCTAGCGGGGTTATACGAGCAGTACTTC.

J is TRBJ1-2 and V is TRBV6-5; TRBD1 matches at 7 bases. Trimming cost V 7 bases and J 2 bases; bases outside gene matches: 4. The CDR3 is made up of 13 amino acids. CDR1 is MNHEY and CDR2 is SVGAGI in the germline V gene. The CDR3 bases are TGTGCCAGCACTGAGGGACAGAACTATGGCTACACCTTC. Residues: CASTEGQNYGYTF.

The chain recombines TRBV19 with TRBJ2-5; 10 positions agree with TRBD2. V was pared by 1 base and J by 5 bases, with 4 bases of the junction left unmatched. Germline values: CDR1 LNHDA, CDR2 SQIVND (reference sequence). CDR3 size: 15 residues. The CDR3 bases are TGTGCCAGTAGTATAGTGTCAGCGGGGGGGGAGACCCAGTACTTC. Translated: CASSIVSAGGETQYF.

This sequence joins TRBV5-4 and TRBJ1-6; perhaps TRBD1 as D (6 bases). The germline V gene encodes CDR1 SGHNT and CDR2 YYREEE (reference sequence). The CDR3 runs 16 residues. V lost 0 bases and J 0 bases, leaving 7 bases between the germline ends. The CDR3 DNA reads TGTGCCAGCAGCTTGGACAGGGCCTCCTATAATTCACCCCTCCACTTT. Translation: CASSLDRASYNSPLHF.

The gene calls are TRBV6-1 and TRBJ2-5, with 11 bases matching TRBD1. The CDR3 sequence is 15 residues long. V lost 8 bases, J lost 5 bases, and 10 bases stayed unmatched. Germline values: CDR1 MNHNS, CDR2 SASEGT. For the CDR3, the DNA is TGTGCCAGCCACATTGGGACAGGGGGGGGTGAGACCCAGTACTTC. Amino acids: CASHIGTGGGETQYF.

The rearrangement uses TRBV6-1 and TRBJ1-2; unclear D gene. The germline gives CDR1 MNHNS, CDR2 SASEGT. Trimming took 2 bases from V and 4 from J, leaving 14 bases between them. CDR3 length: 15 residues. CDR3 amino acids: CASSEREGGIYGYTF. The CDR3 DNA follows: TGTGCCAGCAGTGAAAGGGAGGGAGGAATCTATGGCTACACCTTC.

This clone was observed a few times. The chain uses TRBV10-3 and TRBJ2-1; 10 nucleotides align to TRBD2. V lost 11 bases and J lost 6; bases outside the gene matches: 7. Per the germline V gene, CDR1 is ENHRY and CDR2 is SYGVKD. CDR3 size: 13 residues. CDR3 sequence (DNA): TGTGCCGCCAGCGGGGGGGCTGCCAATGAGCAGTTCTTC. Amino acids: CAASGGAANEQFF.

J is TRBJ2-7 and V is TRBV7-2; no clear D. Germline V gives CDR1 SGHTA, CDR2 FQGNSA. The CDR3 consists of 14 residues. The germline V and J ends were trimmed by 4 bases and 6 bases, with 16 bases remaining between them. CDR3 protein: CASSYQVSVPEQYF. Written as DNA, the CDR3 is TGTGCCAGCAGCTACCAGGTATCCGTCCCCGAGCAGTACTTC.

This sequence joins TRBV7-8 and TRBJ2-3; 12 bases align to TRBD2. The CDR3 is 18 residues long. The ends lost 2 bases at V and 1 base at J; junction bases unmatched: 7. Germline CDR1 is SGHVS and CDR2 is FQNEAQ. CDR3 bases: TGTGCCAGCAGCTTACGGCTAGCGGGGGGGGCTGGCACAGATACGCAGTATTTT. Translated, it gives CASSLRLAGGAGTDTQYF. Together with reference TRBV7-8 and TRBJ2-3, the CDR3 gives the full variable domain: GAGVSQSPRYKVAKRGQDVALRCDPISGHVSLFWYQQALGQGPEFLTYFQNEAQLDKSGLPSDRFFAERPEGSVSTLKIQRTQQEDSAVYLCASSLRLAGGAGTDTQYFGPGTRLTVL.

The gene calls are TRBV19 and TRBJ1-2; no clear D gene. CDR3 length: 16 residues. Trimming pared 6 bases from V and 0 bases from J, leaving 17 bases between. Germline-derived CDR1 and CDR2 are LNHDA and SQIVND (reference sequence). This CDR3 reads CASSARSGATNYGYTF. The CDR3 DNA sequence: TGTGCCAGTAGCGCGAGGAGCGGTGCGACTAACTATGGCTACACCTTC. Based on the CDR3 plus reference TRBV19 and TRBJ1-2, the full variable domain is DGGITQSPKYLFRKEGQNVTLSCEQNLNHDAMYWYRQDPGQGLRLIYYSQIVNDFQKGDIAEGYSVSREKKESFPLTVTSAQKNPTAFYLCASSARSGATNYGYTFGSGTRLTVV.

The J gene is TRBJ1-1, the V gene TRBV10-3; D remains ambiguous. The CDR3 is 12 amino acids. The germline V gene encodes CDR1 ENHRY and CDR2 SYGVKD. V gave up 11 bases and J gave up 3 bases, with 13 bases separating them. The CDR3 reads CAASQADTEAFF. Here the CDR3 DNA reads TGTGCCGCATCCCAGGCTGACACTGAAGCTTTCTTT.

The chain has TRBV7-2 and TRBJ2-3, with D possibly matching TRBD2 (7 bases). CDR3 length: 16 amino acids. Germline CDR1 and CDR2: SGHTA and FQGNSA. Trimming took 5 bases from V and 3 from J, leaving 18 bases between them. CDR3 protein: CASSLFLAGATDTQYF. CDR3 coding DNA: TGTGCCAGCAGCCTTTTTTTGGCGGGGGCTACAGATACGCAGTATTTT. Full variable domain (missing parts from reference TRBV7-2 and TRBJ2-3): GAGVSQSPSNKVTEKGKDVELRCDPISGHTALYWYRQSLGQGLEFLIYFQGNSAPDKSGLPSDRFSAERTGGSVSTLTIQRTQQEDSAVYLCASSLFLAGATDTQYFGPGTRLTVL.